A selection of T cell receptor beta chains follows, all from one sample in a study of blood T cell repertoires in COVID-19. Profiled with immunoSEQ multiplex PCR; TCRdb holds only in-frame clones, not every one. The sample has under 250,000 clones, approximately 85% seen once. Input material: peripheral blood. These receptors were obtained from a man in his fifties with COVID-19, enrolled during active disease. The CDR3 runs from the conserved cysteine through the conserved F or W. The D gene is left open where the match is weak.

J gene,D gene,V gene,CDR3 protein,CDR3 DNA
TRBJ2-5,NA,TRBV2,CASRVFTGATQYF,TGTGCCAGCAGAGTTTTTACAGGAGCTACCCAGTACTTC
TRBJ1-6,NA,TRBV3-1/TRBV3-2,CASSQVGGGDSPLHF,TGTGCCAGCAGCCAAGTTGGCGGGGGTGATTCACCCCTCCACTTT
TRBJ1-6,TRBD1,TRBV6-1,CASSEAGTGSNSPLHF,TGTGCCAGCAGTGAAGCCGGGACAGGGAGTAATTCACCCCTCCACTTT
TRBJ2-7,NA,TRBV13,CASSPQSRNEQYF,TGTGCCAGCAGCCCACAGTCAAGGAACGAGCAGTACTTC
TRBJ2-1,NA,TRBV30,CAWSVQAGEQFF,TGTGCCTGGAGTGTACAGGCGGGGGAGCAGTTCTTC
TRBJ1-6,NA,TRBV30,CAWSVLGARRVNSPLHF,TGTGCCTGGAGTGTGTTGGGGGCCCGTCGGGTTAATTCACCCCTCCACTTT
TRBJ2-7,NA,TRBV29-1,CSVVADSYEQYF,TGCAGCGTTGTGGCGGACTCCTACGAGCAGTACTTC
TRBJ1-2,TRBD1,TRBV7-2,CASSLDRAKVYGYTF,TGTGCCAGCAGCCTGGACAGGGCGAAGGTTTATGGCTACACCTTC
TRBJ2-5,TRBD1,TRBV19,CASSATRGRAETQYF,TGTGCCAGTAGTGCGACCAGGGGGCGCGCGGAGACCCAGTACTTC
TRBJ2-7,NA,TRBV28,CASSGAGYEQYF,TGTGCCAGCAGCGGCGCGGGGTACGAGCAGTACTTC
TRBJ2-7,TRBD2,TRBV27,CASSRGGYEQYF,TGTGCCAGCAGTCGGGGGGGCTACGAGCAGTACTTC
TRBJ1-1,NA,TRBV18,CASSEELGAEAFF,TGTGCCAGCTCCGAGGAGTTAGGGGCTGAAGCTTTCTTT
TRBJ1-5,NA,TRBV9,CASSPGIASQPQHF,TGTGCCAGCAGCCCCGGGATAGCCAGTCAGCCCCAGCATTTT
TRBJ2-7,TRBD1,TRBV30,CAWSGGGLEQYF,TGTGCCTGGAGTGGAGGGGGCCTCGAGCAGTACTTC
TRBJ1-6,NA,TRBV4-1,CASSLRTWDILNSPLHF,TGCGCCAGCAGCCTTCGTACCTGGGACATCCTTAATTCACCCCTCCACTTT
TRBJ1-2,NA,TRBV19,CASSNGRAQGYTF,TGTGCCAGTAGTAACGGGCGGGCTCAGGGCTACACCTTC
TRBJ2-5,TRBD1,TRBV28,CASSFYGQGEETQYF,TGTGCCAGCAGTTTTTATGGTCAGGGGGAGGAGACCCAGTACTTC
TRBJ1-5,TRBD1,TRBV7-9,CASSLDPGQAQHF,TGTGCCAGCAGCTTGGACCCGGGACAGGCCCAGCATTTT
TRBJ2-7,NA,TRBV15,CATSESPTYEQYF,TGTGCCACCAGCGAGAGCCCGACCTACGAGCAGTACTTC
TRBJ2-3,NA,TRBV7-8,CASSRRESTTQYF,TGTGCCAGCAGCAGACGGGAATCGACTACGCAGTATTTT
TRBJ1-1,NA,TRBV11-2,CASSLDSGGRTEAFF,TGTGCCAGCAGCTTAGATAGCGGGGGGCGGACTGAAGCTTTCTTT